This record covers a single T cell receptor beta chain. As handled by the study authors: Estimation of nucleated cell counts relied on the amplification of reference gene primers. Generated by immunoSEQ multiplex PCR, the TCRdb table keeps only in-frame clones and is missing some. V and J calls and clone size are as listed in that table; D and trimming were resolved from the DNA. The sample contains some 350,000 clones, around 91% of which appear only once. J gave up 6 bases and V 3 bases, and 8 bases lay outside the gene matches. This CDR3 has 15 amino acids. Germline V gene sequence: CDR1 LNHDA, CDR2 SQIVND (reference sequence). The data were obtained in a study of blood T cell repertoires in COVID-19. At the level of the study: Donors in the United States, Italy and Spain gave samples during acute or convalescent COVID-19. In each case, the material was cDNA or gDNA derived from T cells, B-cell-depleted T cells, or PBMCs.

Sequenced: peripheral blood. The chain employs TRBV19 and TRBJ2-5, with 9 bases matching TRBD1. This TCR derives from a man between 18 and 29 years old with active or convalescent COVID-19. The CDR3 is CASSISGTGSQTQYF. The CDR3 coding sequence is TGTGCCAGTAGTATCTCCGGGACAGGGTCGCAGACCCAGTACTTC.